This record concerns one TCR beta chain sequence. During active infection, Seattle patients enrolled and were then monitored through disease. This entry comes from a study of blood T cell repertoires in COVID-19. Study details: Italy, Spain and the United States were the sources of the convalescent and acute COVID-19 samples. T cells, B-cell-depleted T cells, or PBMCs provided the cDNA or gDNA that served as material.

The CDR3 spans 11 residues. Germline-derived CDR1 and CDR2 are SGHTA and FQGNSA. Trimming removed 5 bases from V and 3 bases from J, with 4 bases in between. Measured with immunoSEQ multiplex PCR; TCRdb has only the in-frame clones, and not every one. The profile covers fewer than 60,000 clones, with about four fifths appearing a single time and approximately 26% taken by the ten largest. V and J are TRBV7-2 and TRBJ1-1; D is ambiguous. Sequencing was performed on peripheral blood. The sequence was obtained from a woman aged 80 or older with COVID-19, enrolled during active disease. The CDR3 region is CASSPYTEAFF. CDR3 bases: TGTGCCAGCAGCCCCTACACTGAAGCTTTCTTT.